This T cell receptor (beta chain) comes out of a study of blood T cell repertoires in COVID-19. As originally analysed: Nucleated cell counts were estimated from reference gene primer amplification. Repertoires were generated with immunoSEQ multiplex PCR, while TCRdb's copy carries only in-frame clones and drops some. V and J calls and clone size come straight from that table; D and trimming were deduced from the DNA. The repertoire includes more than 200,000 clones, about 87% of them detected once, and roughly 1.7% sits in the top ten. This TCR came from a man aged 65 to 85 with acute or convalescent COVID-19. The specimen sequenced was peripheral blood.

The CDR3 here is CASSSSGTAHEQYF. The CDR3 nucleotides read TGTGCCAGCAGCTCTTCCGGGACAGCGCACGAGCAGTACTTC. The chain uses TRBV7-9 and TRBJ2-7; 7 bases match TRBD1. The germline gives CDR1 SEHNR, CDR2 FQNEAQ (reference sequence). With V trimmed by 4 bases and J by 5 bases, 8 bases remained unmatched. The CDR3 runs 14 residues.